This T cell receptor (beta chain) was observed in a study of cytomegalovirus exposure and HLA in healthy donors listed by TCRdb under 2017. Describing the broader study: An earlier analysis of roughly 500 of the donors reported roughly 300 Gb of sequence data and around 120 million unique TCR beta sequences from roughly 200 million T cells. About five DR-DQ haplotypes were treated as single units for association and clustering because of strong linkage in the cohort. An earlier analysis of 450 to 750 of the donors used high-throughput TCR beta sequencing to judge whether each TCR beta V gene segment behaved as functional or pseudogenic. Class I and class II HLA loci were covered by the typing at four-digit resolution. To predict cytomegalovirus infection status, the study brought together high-throughput TCR immunosequencing, statistical association of individual TCRs with disease status, and machine learning. The T cell repertoires of 666 subjects were profiled by immunosequencing and related to cytomegalovirus serostatus. Approximately 300 gigabases of sequencing data and 70 million to 95 million unique TCR sequences made up an early release that covered about 640 HLA-typed donors. The study was designed to test whether signatures of past pathogen exposure could be identified by cataloging public T cell receptors. A separate validation cohort of roughly 130 different subjects was used in addition to the approximately 700-subject first cohort. A later analysis re-analyzed previously published TCR beta repertoires from approximately 700 donors and added high-resolution HLA genotyping to study TCR occurrence patterns. Rather than drawing on any new phenotypic data, the later analysis identified candidate immune exposures from TCR beta sequences and the way those sequences occurred across donors. Typing coverage differed by locus: A, B, C, DRB1 and DQB1 were typed in roughly 620-640 donors, DQA1 in approximately 520, DPA1 in around 580, and DPB1 in 400 to 480. Across approximately 400 genotyped donors of the cohort, an average of about 240,000 unique TCR beta nucleotide sequences per donor were sequenced, and roughly a sixth of those sequences were non-productive. A later genetic analysis used genome-wide SNP genotypes for about 60% of the 666 donors, treating that subset as a discovery cohort. Donor age, sex, ethnicity and CMV serostatus were collected together with the repertoire data. All discovery cohort repertoires had been generated on a single sequencing platform. The genetic ancestry cluster associated with self-reported Caucasian donors included about four fifths of the 398 genotyped donors.

The library was built by means of the immunoSEQ multiplex PCR assay. A mixture of 60 forward primers for TCR Vbeta segments and 13 reverse primers for TCR Jbeta segments was used in the multiplex PCR. A multiplex PCR assay on genomic DNA amplified the CDR3 region of rearranged TCR beta genes. The amplified TCR beta libraries were sequenced on the Illumina HiSeq System as 87-base-pair reads. Under the source paper's analysis protocol: A later analysis tallied 75 million to 85 million unique TCR beta chains across the 600 to 700 repertoires, and approximately 12 million of those chains were shared by two or more donors. Raw reads were error-corrected and collapsed into unique sequences by a nearest-neighbor algorithm in which closely related sequences were merged to remove PCR and sequencing errors. V, D and J gene segments were assigned by aligning CDR3 sequences to IMGT reference sequences. For a sequence to be retained, at least a six-nucleotide match to both a V gene segment and a J gene segment was required. A rearrangement was called productive if the CDR3 had no stop codons and remained in frame with V and J, and every other rearrangement was called non-productive. Following IMGT convention, CDR3 was defined as the stretch from the second conserved V-encoded cysteine up to the conserved J-encoded phenylalanine. Sequences without an unambiguous match to a single V gene segment were excluded from the earlier analysis of 587 of the donors. An earlier analysis of just under 600 of the donors called V segments functional above 56.7% productive rearrangements and segregating when the between-donor standard deviation exceeded 5%. To diagnose cytomegalovirus status from the catalog of TCR beta chain sequences, a statistical classification framework was built. In a later analysis, TCR nucleotide sequences were compared against IMGT/GENE-DB human TR gene sequences so that V and J genes could be assigned. In a later analysis, CDR3 sequences and most-parsimonious VDJ recombination scenarios were assigned using the TCRdist pipeline. In a later analysis, every TCR beta chain was defined by the combination of its CDR3 amino acid sequence and its V-gene family, and reads without a unique V-gene family were dropped. To address suspected cross-contamination and a sequencing artifact, a later analysis removed a few hundred highly shared, low-generation-probability nucleotide sequences. In a later analysis, a clonal expansion index was calculated for each public chain from normalized within-repertoire ranks of inferred template counts. In a later analysis, generation probabilities were computed using a VDJ recombination model fitted to out-of-frame rearrangements, and the results were checked against IGoR. In a later analysis, TCR-TCR, TCR-HLA and TCR-CMV co-occurrence was scored with hypergeometric tests, and a repertoire-size bias correction was applied to TCR pairs. To estimate false discovery rates, a later analysis permuted the HLA or CMV assignments 20 times. In a later analysis, co-occurring TCRs were grouped using DBSCAN, with TCRdist sequence similarity added in when clustering inside HLA-allele-positive subsets. Repertoires with fewer than 30,000 or more than 120,000 public chains were left out of co-occurrence clustering, as were five repertoires with anomalous nucleotide sharing. TCRdb's version of the immuneACCESS table is confined to in-frame rearrangements and falls short of the full clone set. An unresolved V gene accounts for under half of the shortfall where checked; the remainder is of unknown origin. Clone size and the V and J calls come from that table; the DNA yielded D and trimming. Here the sample has around 180,000 clones; 70% to 85% occur a single time. About 1.5% of the sample is taken by the ten largest.

Turning to this clone: The target of this receptor is not known. No much larger clone exists at a distance of one base, and base qualities are not known.

The cohort consisted of 600 to 750 healthy bone marrow donors. At the time of sampling, every cohort member was nominally healthy, though immune exposures that went unrecorded were likely present. The donor was CMV seropositive and was included in the group of 250 to 300 seropositive cohort members. A peripheral blood sample was provided by each donor, and peripheral blood mononuclear cells were used for TCR beta sequencing. Genomic DNA extraction from the blood cell samples was performed with the Qiagen DNeasy Blood Extraction Kit. General study outcomes and caveats: Because counts were too low, 15 to 20 rarely observed V segments, including chromosome 9 orphons, were excluded from the earlier analysis of some 590 of the donors. A later analysis reported that several top co-occurrence clusters appeared linked to parvovirus B19, influenza, CMV and Epstein-Barr virus. In a later genetic analysis, fewer N-insertions in productive TCRs were reported among donors in an Asian-associated ancestry cluster than the 666-donor mean. In a later analysis, most CMV-associated TCR beta chains were found to appear HLA-restricted, with HLA associations seemingly driven largely by CMV exposure. A later analysis associated 15,000 or so TCR beta sequences with specific HLA alleles at a false discovery rate of 0.05. Some IMGT-functional V segments, including TRBV6-2 and TRBV6-3, could not be distinguished by the 87-base-pair reads and were therefore excluded. According to a later analysis, TCR association rates differed among HLA loci, with DRB1 alleles showing the most associated TCRs and HLA-C alleles showing the fewest. Because HLA typing was unavailable for some donors at each locus, only the typed subset was used in association tests. In vitro tests confirmed that a few of the cytomegalovirus-associated TCR beta chains recognize cytomegalovirus antigens. A group of highly shared sequence variants was considered likely to be a technical artifact of the sequencing pipeline. Linkage disequilibrium might explain the correlated functional status among segregating V segments, but an unknown experimental factor could not be ruled out. Immune exposure information for the cohort was limited to CMV serostatus. Most TCR sequences were seen in very few donors, while some public TCRs were found in many individuals. It was suggested by the authors that the approach could potentially be generalized to other disease states and immunological phenotypes. In both the original and validation cohorts, the classifier was reported to diagnose cytomegalovirus status with high specificity and sensitivity. In a later analysis, HLA-associated TCR beta chains were found to be more clonally expanded and to have lower generation probabilities than equally common non-associated chains. Assigning TCR associations to individual alleles was difficult when HLA alleles, especially DR and DQ, strongly co-occurred. The cohort was sequenced for TCR beta chains only, and without alpha or paired-chain data the features that could be detected were limited. Roughly uniform sequencing depth across donors was assumed in presence/absence analyses, although this assumption may not hold. A later genetic analysis associated a missense DCLRE1C variant with V-gene and J-gene trimming of TCR beta chains, and an independent cohort replicated the association. In an earlier analysis of roughly 500 of the donors, most TCR beta V segments appeared in productive rearrangements about 87% or about 30% of the time, broadly matching IMGT annotations. In the study, 150 to 200 TCR beta chains were listed as associated with cytomegalovirus. A further reported finding was that TCR beta sequences accurately predicted the HLA-A and HLA-B alleles for most subjects in the first cohort.

The germline ends are 13 bases apart after V is trimmed by 0 bases and J by 12 bases. The cysteine opens and the phenylalanine closes a CDR3 of 13 amino acids. Of all the DNA, just the CDR3 is kept, 39 bases in frame from base 1. CDR1 and CDR2, looked up from the germline V gene (reference sequence), are SGHNT and YYREEE. The chain is encoded by TRBV5-4 joined to TRBJ1-5, with TRBD1 perhaps the D gene, on 6 matching bases. The source is a woman in her thirties in good health and CMV-seropositive. Sequencing was done on a sample of PBMCs. The DNA reads TGTGCCAGCAGCTTGGAGGGGGAATCCGGCCAGCATTTT. This gives the protein CASSLEGESGQHF.